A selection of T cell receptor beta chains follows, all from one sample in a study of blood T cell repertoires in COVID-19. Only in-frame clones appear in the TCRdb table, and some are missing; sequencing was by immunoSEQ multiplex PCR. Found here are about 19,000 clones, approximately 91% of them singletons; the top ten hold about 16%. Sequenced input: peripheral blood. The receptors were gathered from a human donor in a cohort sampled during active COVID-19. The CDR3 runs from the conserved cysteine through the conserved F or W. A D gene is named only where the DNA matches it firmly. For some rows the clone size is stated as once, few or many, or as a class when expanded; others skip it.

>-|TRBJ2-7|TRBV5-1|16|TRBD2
CASSPGLAGGSYEQYF
TGCGCCAGCAGCCCAGGACTAGCGGGGGGATCCTACGAGCAGTACTTC
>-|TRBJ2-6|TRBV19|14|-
CASGLGTGANVLTF
TGTGCCAGTGGACTTGGGACTGGGGCCAACGTCCTGACTTTC
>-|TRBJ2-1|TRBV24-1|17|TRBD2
CATSDLSGGSSYNEQFF
TGTGCCACCAGTGATTTGTCAGGCGGGAGCTCCTACAATGAGCAGTTCTTC
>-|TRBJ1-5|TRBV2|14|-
CASSELGRAQPQHF
TGTGCCAGCAGTGAATTGGGGAGGGCGCAGCCCCAGCATTTT
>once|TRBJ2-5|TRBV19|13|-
CASSYGRAETQYF
TGTGCCAGTAGTTACGGTAGAGCGGAGACCCAGTACTTC
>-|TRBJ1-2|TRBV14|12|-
CASSPSRGGYTF
TGTGCCAGCAGCCCGTCAAGAGGTGGCTACACCTTC
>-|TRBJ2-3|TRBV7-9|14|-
CASSADMGPDTQYF
TGTGCCAGCAGCGCTGACATGGGCCCAGATACGCAGTATTTT
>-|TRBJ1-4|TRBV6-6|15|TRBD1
CASSSPTGGGEKLFF
TGTGCCAGCAGTTCTCCGACAGGGGGCGGTGAAAAACTGTTTTTT
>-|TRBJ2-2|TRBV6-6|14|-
CASSYSPDTGELFF
TGTGCCAGCAGTTACTCCCCGGACACCGGGGAGCTGTTTTTT
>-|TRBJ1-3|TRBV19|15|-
CASSWDSGSGNTIYF
TGTGCCAGTTCCTGGGACTCAGGCTCTGGAAACACCATATATTTT
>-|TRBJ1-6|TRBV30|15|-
CAWSTDSAYNSPLHF
TGTGCCTGGAGTACGGACAGCGCCTACAATTCACCCCTCCACTTT
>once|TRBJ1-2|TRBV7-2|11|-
CASSSDGGYTF
TGTGCCAGCAGCTCCGACGGGGGCTACACCTTC
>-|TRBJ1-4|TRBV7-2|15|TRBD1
CASSSLDRGGEKLFF
TGTGCCAGCAGCTCCCTGGACAGGGGAGGCGAAAAACTGTTTTTT
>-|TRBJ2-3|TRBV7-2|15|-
CASSSPMGQTDTQYF
TGTGCCAGCAGCTCCCCTATGGGGCAGACAGATACGCAGTATTTT
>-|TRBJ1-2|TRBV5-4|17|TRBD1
CASSLVGTAIYSGGYTF
TGTGCCAGCAGCTTGGTTGGGACAGCCATCTATTCGGGTGGCTACACCTTC
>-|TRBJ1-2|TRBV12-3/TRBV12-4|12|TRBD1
CASSRGQGGYTF
TGTGCCAGCAGTCGTGGACAGGGAGGCTACACCTTC
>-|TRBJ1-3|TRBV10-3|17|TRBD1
CAISPNTGQAVGDTIYF
TGTGCCATCAGTCCTAACACGGGACAGGCCGTAGGGGACACCATATATTTT
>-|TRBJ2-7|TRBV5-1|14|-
CASSFGRVSYEQYF
TGCGCCAGCAGCTTTGGCAGGGTCTCCTACGAGCAGTACTTC
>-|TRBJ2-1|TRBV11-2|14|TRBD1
CASSQPGQGREQFF
TGTGCCAGCAGCCAACCAGGACAGGGCAGAGAGCAGTTCTTC
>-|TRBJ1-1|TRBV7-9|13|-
CASSPWGGTEAFF
TGTGCCAGCAGCCCTTGGGGGGGCACTGAAGCTTTCTTT
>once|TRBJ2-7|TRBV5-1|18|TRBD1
CASSLAWTGAKPYYEQYF
TGCGCCAGCAGCTTGGCCTGGACAGGGGCGAAACCTTACTACGAGCAGTACTTC
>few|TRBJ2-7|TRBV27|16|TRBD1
CASSPRTGRVSYEQYF
TGTGCCAGCAGTCCGAGGACAGGCCGGGTTTCCTACGAGCAGTACTTC
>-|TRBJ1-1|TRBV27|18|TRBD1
CASSLKVTGSRVGTEAFF
TGTGCCAGCAGTTTGAAGGTGACAGGGAGTAGAGTGGGAACTGAAGCTTTCTTT
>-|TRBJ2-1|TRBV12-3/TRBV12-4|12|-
CAGGTGPHEQFF
TGTGCCGGAGGGACGGGCCCTCATGAGCAGTTCTTC
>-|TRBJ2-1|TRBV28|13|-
CASSLQGTGEQFF
TGTGCCAGCAGTCTGCAAGGTACGGGTGAGCAGTTCTTC
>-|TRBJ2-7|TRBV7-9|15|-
CASSPVEGLSGEQYF
TGTGCCAGCAGCCCGGTCGAGGGCTTGTCGGGGGAGCAGTACTTC
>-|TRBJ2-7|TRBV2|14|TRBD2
CATARAGGAYEQYF
TGTGCCACCGCTAGGGCGGGAGGAGCCTACGAGCAGTACTTC
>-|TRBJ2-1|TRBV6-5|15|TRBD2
CASSYGSSGRNEQFF
TGTGCCAGCAGTTACGGGTCTAGCGGGAGGAATGAGCAGTTCTTC
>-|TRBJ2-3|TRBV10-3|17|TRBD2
CAISDRGHSGGGDTQYF
TGTGCCATCAGTGATAGGGGCCATAGCGGGGGGGGAGATACGCAGTATTTT
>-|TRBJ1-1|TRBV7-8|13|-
CASSLDRHGKAFF
TGTGCCAGCAGCTTAGATCGGCACGGGAAAGCTTTCTTT
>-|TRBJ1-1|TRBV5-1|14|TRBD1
CASSHKGTGPEAFF
TGCGCCAGCAGCCACAAAGGGACAGGCCCTGAAGCTTTCTTT
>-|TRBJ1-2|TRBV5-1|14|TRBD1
CASSLEGQGIGYTF
TGCGCCAGCAGCTTGGAAGGACAGGGTATCGGCTACACCTTC
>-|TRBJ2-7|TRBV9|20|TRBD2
CASSVAPTPTSGRRSYEQYF
TGTGCCAGCAGCGTAGCCCCCACGCCGACTAGCGGGAGAAGGTCCTACGAGCAGTACTTC
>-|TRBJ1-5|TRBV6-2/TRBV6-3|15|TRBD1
CASSYRKGGDQPQHF
TGTGCCAGCAGTTACCGTAAAGGGGGCGATCAGCCCCAGCATTTT
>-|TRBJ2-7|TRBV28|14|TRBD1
CASRRTGPAYEQYF
TGTGCCAGCCGAAGGACAGGTCCAGCGTACGAGCAGTACTTC
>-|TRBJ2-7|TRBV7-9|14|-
CASSLGYGIYEQYF
TGTGCCAGCAGCTTAGGATACGGGATATACGAGCAGTACTTC
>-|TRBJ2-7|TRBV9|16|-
CASSATAGGPYYEQYF
TGTGCCAGCAGCGCCACCGCGGGTGGGCCGTACTACGAGCAGTACTTC
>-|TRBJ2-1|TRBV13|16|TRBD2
CASSSRLAGRWNEQFF
TGTGCCAGCAGCTCCCGACTAGCGGGGAGGTGGAATGAGCAGTTCTTC
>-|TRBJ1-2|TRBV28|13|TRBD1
CASRTPGGYGYTF
TGTGCCAGCAGAACCCCAGGGGGCTACGGCTACACCTTC
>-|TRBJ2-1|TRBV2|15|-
CASYGAEAISNEQFF
TGTGCCTCATATGGGGCCGAGGCGATAAGCAATGAGCAGTTCTTC